This T cell receptor beta chain was captured in a study of shared clonotypes between healthy human individuals (dated by TCRdb to about 2020). Study-wide context: Two women and three men aged 18 to 49 years were included in the cohort. For each donor, CD4 naive and CD4 memory were each run on three plates, CD8 naive on two plates, and CD8 memory on one plate. Blood TCR repertoires of four to six healthy adults were deeply sequenced to estimate repertoire size and the extent of clonotype sharing between individuals. Different laboratories and diverse techniques were used to prepare libraries and sequence TCR repertoires, to increase sequencing depth and limit assay-specific biases. Between about 0.8 and 9 billion PBMCs per donor were obtained by leukapheresis. Results and caveats for the whole study, not just this receptor: About 5% of naive CD4, 3% to 4% of naive CD8, 2.3% of memory CD4, and 0.4% of memory CD8 clonotypes were shared across several donors. Larger estimated clonotype richness was generally found for naive subsets than for memory subsets. Based on pairwise subsampling, the degree of clonotype sharing among donors was expected to be affected by sequencing depth. The genetic and exposure-history diversity represented was limited by the small number of donors. Clonotypes shared by all four sorted-subset donors showed higher generation probabilities than non-shared clonotypes. Incomplete sequencing was indicated by rarefaction of sorted-subset datasets, despite the large sequencing depth. Sampling was restricted to blood, and TCR repertoires in tissues likely differ from the TCR repertoires found in blood.

The donors were healthy, HIV-negative adults who had no recently reported acute infections or vaccinations. Only Caucasian adults living in Nashville, Tennessee, USA were represented among the donors. CD4+ T cells were enriched by magnetic negative selection, after which naive cells were positively selected on CD45RA and the negative fraction was taken as the memory subset. After blood collection by leukapheresis, PBMCs were isolated using Ficoll-Histopaque density gradient centrifugation and then cryopreserved in the vapor phase of liquid nitrogen. Analytical flow cytometry was used to check the purity and quantity of each magnetically sorted T cell population. From each sorted fraction, genomic DNA was isolated and quantified by UV absorbance on a Nanodrop 2000c. Regarding this clone: Its antigen remains undetermined. The record has no base qualities; no much larger clone is one base away.

V ends up 2 bases short and J 16 bases short, with an unmatched junction base count of 4. As encoded in the germline V gene, CDR1 is SQVTM while CDR2 is ANQGSEA. The cysteine opens and the phenylalanine closes a CDR3 of 12 amino acids. This entry keeps only the CDR3 DNA: 36 bases, framed from base 1. Using the deep immunoSEQ assay, multiplex PCR amplified TCR CDR3 regions from genomic DNA. Genomic DNA extracted from each cell subset was distributed evenly over all wells of several immunoSEQ 96-well plates, and each plate served as one replicate. Each replicate PCR for sorted subsets received roughly 0.2 ug genomic DNA, equal to about 30,000 T cell genomes. Purified libraries were measured with a Qubit 3.0 fluorometer, size-checked on a Bioanalyzer 2100, and measured again with the KAPA Library Quantification kit. Every immunoSEQ 96-well plate was sequenced on a separate single-read 150-cycle Illumina NextSeq 550 flow cell. As for how the authors treated the data: The immunoSEQ output contained only junctional sequences without quality scores, so filtering could not match that applied to full-length reads. To assign V/J genes and CDR3, sequences were annotated against IMGT germline references using PyIR, a Python wrapper for IgBLAST v1.9. Reads with weak V/J assignments (E-value above 1e-6), missing CDR3, stop codons, out-of-frame junctions, or ambiguous translated residues were removed. V3J clonotypes were defined by identical inferred V gene, J gene, and CDR3 amino acid sequence. To compute the percentage overlap between repertoires, the number of shared unique clonotypes was divided by the size of the smaller repertoire. Repertoire richness was assessed with RTK rarefaction, the Chao1 estimator, and Recon v2.1 estimates of unobserved clonotypes. Generation probabilities were computed with OLGA for all TCRbeta clonotypes obtained by the gDNA method from several donors. The clones in this table, taken by TCRdb from immuneACCESS, are in-frame only. Not every clone is retained; where verified, under half of the shortfall comes from an unresolved V gene, and the cause of the rest is unknown. The V and J calls and clone size were taken over from that table, and D and trimming were inferred from the DNA. The sample has about 230,000 clones on record, 60% to 70% of them singletons. The ten largest clones capture 8.5% to 14% of the sample.

Sequencing was done on a sample of memory CD4+ T cells sorted from blood. The sample's cell subset or site label, decoded: CD45RA-negative fraction. This TCR derives from a man under 40 in good health. The chain was built from TRBV29-1 and TRBJ2-1; 14 nucleotides in the junction match TRBD2. The CDR3 has the sequence CSVERTSGRSFF. The sequence in DNA is TGCAGCGTTGAAAGGACTAGCGGGAGGTCTTTCTTC.